The rows below give T cell receptor beta chains drawn from one sample of a study of blood T cell repertoires in COVID-19. The table came from immunoSEQ multiplex PCR; TCRdb's copy has only in-frame clones and leaves some out. The sample yields around 150,000 clones, around 82% seen once. The specimen was peripheral blood. Receptor source: a middle-aged woman with COVID-19, enrolled during active disease. Each CDR3 is given with its conserved first and last residue. D genes are given only for firm matches. Size is stated for part of the rows, as once, few or many counts, or as a class when the clone is expanded.

TRBJ1-1 NA TRBV7-9 NA CASSLGGAPFLWTEAFF TGTGCCAGCAGTCTCGGGGGGGCCCCCTTTTTGTGGACTGAAGCTTTCTTT
TRBJ1-4 once TRBV30 TRBD1 CAWDRGRTTNEKLFF TGTGCCTGGGACAGGGGTAGGACAACTAATGAAAAACTGTTTTTT
TRBJ2-3 NA TRBV14 NA CASSRGRGFSTDTQYF TGTGCCAGCAGCCGGGGAAGGGGGTTCTCCACAGATACGCAGTATTTT
TRBJ2-3 NA TRBV5-1 TRBD2 CASSFGLAGGRTDTQYF TGCGCCAGCAGCTTTGGACTAGCGGGAGGTCGGACAGATACGCAGTATTTT
TRBJ1-2 once TRBV2 NA CASSGYRVRANYGYTF TGTGCCAGCAGCGGCTACAGGGTTAGAGCTAACTATGGCTACACCTTC
TRBJ2-1 NA TRBV5-1 NA CASSLAGSGNEQFF TGCGCCAGCAGCTTGGCTGGCAGTGGCAATGAGCAGTTCTTC
TRBJ1-3 once TRBV6-5 NA CASRGTGRGNTIYF TGTGCCAGCAGGGGAACAGGGCGTGGAAACACCATATATTTT
TRBJ2-4 NA TRBV4-1 TRBD2 CASSGASGGNIQYF TGCGCCAGCAGCGGTGCTAGCGGGGGAAACATTCAGTACTTC
TRBJ2-3 NA TRBV5-5 NA CASSSIPGGSTDTQYF TGTGCCAGCAGCTCCATCCCGGGGGGCAGCACAGATACGCAGTATTTT
TRBJ2-5 NA TRBV6-5 TRBD1 CASSPGTGRQETQYF TGTGCCAGCAGTCCCGGGACAGGTCGCCAAGAGACCCAGTACTTC
TRBJ2-7 NA TRBV6-5 NA CASSSAIPPYEQYF TGTGCCAGCAGTTCCGCTATACCACCCTACGAGCAGTACTTC
TRBJ1-4 NA TRBV19 NA CASSSREKLFF TGTGCCAGTAGTTCTAGGGAAAAACTGTTTTTT
TRBJ1-2 NA TRBV27 TRBD1 CASSLIFTGGQGYTF TGTGCCAGCAGTCTCATATTTACAGGGGGGCAAGGCTACACCTTC
TRBJ2-3 NA TRBV18 NA CASSPPAKSTDTQYF TGTGCCAGCTCACCACCTGCTAAGAGCACAGATACGCAGTATTTT
TRBJ2-3 NA TRBV5-1 NA CASEGGSGTDTQYF TGCGCCAGCGAGGGCGGGTCTGGCACAGATACGCAGTATTTT
TRBJ2-4 NA TRBV10-3 NA CAISESGVAKNIQYF TGTGCCATCAGTGAGTCGGGCGTAGCCAAAAACATTCAGTACTTC
TRBJ2-6 NA TRBV30 TRBD2 CAWTAGGVSGANVLTF TGTGCCTGGACCGCGGGGGGGGTTTCTGGGGCCAACGTCCTGACTTTC
TRBJ2-1 NA TRBV11-2 TRBD2 CASSFGGSLSNEQFF TGTGCCAGCAGCTTCGGCGGGAGTCTGAGTAATGAGCAGTTCTTC
TRBJ1-5 NA TRBV7-9 TRBD1 CASSPQGANNQPQHF TGTGCCAGCAGCCCACAGGGGGCAAACAATCAGCCCCAGCATTTT
TRBJ1-2 NA TRBV14 NA CASFTGYTF TGTGCCAGTTTCACAGGCTACACCTTC
TRBJ1-2 few TRBV7-2 NA CASSLEYSNYGYTF TGTGCCAGCAGCTTAGAGTACAGTAACTATGGCTACACCTTC
TRBJ2-1 many TRBV29-1 NA CSVEGEGGSYNEQFF TGCAGCGTTGAAGGAGAGGGCGGATCTTACAATGAGCAGTTCTTC
TRBJ2-7 NA TRBV24-1 NA CATSDPRDRTYEQYF TGTGCCACCAGTGACCCCCGCGACAGGACCTACGAGCAGTACTTC
TRBJ2-3 NA TRBV6-5 TRBD2 CASRIAGATTDTQYF TGTGCCAGCAGGATAGCGGGGGCCACCACAGATACGCAGTATTTT